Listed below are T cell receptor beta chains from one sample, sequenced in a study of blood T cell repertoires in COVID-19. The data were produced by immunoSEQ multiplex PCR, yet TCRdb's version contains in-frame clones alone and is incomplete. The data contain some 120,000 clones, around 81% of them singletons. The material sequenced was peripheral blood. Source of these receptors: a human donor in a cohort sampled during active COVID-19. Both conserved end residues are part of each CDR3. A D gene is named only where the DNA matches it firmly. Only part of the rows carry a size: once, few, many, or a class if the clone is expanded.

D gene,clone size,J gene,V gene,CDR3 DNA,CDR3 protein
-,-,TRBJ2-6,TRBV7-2,TGTGCCAGCAGCTTAACTTCTGGGGCCAACGTCCTGACTTTC,CASSLTSGANVLTF
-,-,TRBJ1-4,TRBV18,TGTGCCAGCTCACCACCGGGAACTGGGGCGCAAAGTGAAAAACTGTTTTTT,CASSPPGTGAQSEKLFF
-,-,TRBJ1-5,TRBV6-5,TGTGCCAGCAGTTACATGTCAGGGATCAATCAGCCCCAGCATTTT,CASSYMSGINQPQHF
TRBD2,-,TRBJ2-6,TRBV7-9,TGTGCCAGCAGCCTCCGACTAGCGGGGGACATCTCTGGGGCCAACGTCCTGACTTTC,CASSLRLAGDISGANVLTF
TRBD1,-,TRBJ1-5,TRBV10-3,TGTGCCATCAGTGAGAGACAGGGGAGTCAGCCCCAGCATTTT,CAISERQGSQPQHF
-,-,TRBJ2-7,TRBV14,TGTGCCAGCAGCCAAGGAAGGAGATTGGTCTACGAGCAGTACTTC,CASSQGRRLVYEQYF
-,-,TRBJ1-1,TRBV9,TGTGCCAGCAGCCCCCCCGGAGCGGGAGGAGGAGTAGCTTTCTTT,CASSPPGAGGGVAFF
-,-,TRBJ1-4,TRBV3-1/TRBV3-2,TGTGCCAGCAGCCAAGGGCAGGGTATAGCAACTAATGAAAAACTGTTTTTT,CASSQGQGIATNEKLFF
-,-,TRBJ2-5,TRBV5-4,TGTGCCAGCAGCTTGGGACAGCAAGAGACCCAGTACTTC,CASSLGQQETQYF
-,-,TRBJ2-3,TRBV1,TGCACCAGCAGGTCCGGATTTAGCGGGGGGCAAGATACGCAGTATTTT,CTSRSGFSGGQDTQYF
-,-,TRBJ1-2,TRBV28,TGTGCCAGCAGTTTCGGAGGCAGGGGACGAGCTAACTATGGCTACACCTTC,CASSFGGRGRANYGYTF
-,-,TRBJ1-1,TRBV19,TGTGCCAGTAGTACCGACGACGGGATTGGAGCTGAAGCTTTCTTT,CASSTDDGIGAEAFF
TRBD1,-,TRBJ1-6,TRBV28,TGTGCCAGTTATCCGGGACAGGGGATAGGGGGTAATTCACCCCTCCACTTT,CASYPGQGIGGNSPLHF
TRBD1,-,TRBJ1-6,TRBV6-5,TGTGCCAGCGTTTCAGGGGGCACCTATAATTCACCCCTCCACTTT,CASVSGGTYNSPLHF
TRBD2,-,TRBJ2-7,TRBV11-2,TGTGCCAGCAGTGTAGGAGGGGAGGGGTACGAGCAGTACTTC,CASSVGGEGYEQYF
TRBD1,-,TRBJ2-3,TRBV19,TGTGCCAGTAGTATAGTACCGCGACAAAACGGACAGGAGAAGACTAGCACAGATACGCAGTATTTT,CASSIVPRQNGQEKTSTDTQYF
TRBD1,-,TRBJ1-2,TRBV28,TGTGCCAGCAGTTTTCAGGGGGCTGGATATGGCTACACCTTC,CASSFQGAGYGYTF
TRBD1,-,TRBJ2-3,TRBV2,TGTGCCAGCAGCGCTGACAGGGGGCGGACAGATACGCAGTATTTT,CASSADRGRTDTQYF
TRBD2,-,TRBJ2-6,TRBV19,TGTGCCAGTAGTATAGATAGCGGGGCTGGGGCCAACGTCCTGACTTTC,CASSIDSGAGANVLTF
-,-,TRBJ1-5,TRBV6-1,TGTGCCAGCAGTGAACTAGACCGGCAGCCCCAGCATTTT,CASSELDRQPQHF
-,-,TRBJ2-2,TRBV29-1,TGCAGCCTGAGGGTACCGAACACCGGGGAGCTGTTTTTT,CSLRVPNTGELFF
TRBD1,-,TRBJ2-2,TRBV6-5,TGTGCCAGCAGTTCCGCGACAGGGGGCGGCACCGGGGAGCTGTTTTTT,CASSSATGGGTGELFF
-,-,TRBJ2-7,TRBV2,TGTGCCAGCACGTCCTACGAGCAGTACTTC,CASTSYEQYF
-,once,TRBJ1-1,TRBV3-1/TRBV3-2,TGTGCCAGCAGCCAAGTGCGGAACACTGAAGCTTTCTTT,CASSQVRNTEAFF
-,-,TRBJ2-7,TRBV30,TGTGCCTGGAGTGTATCTGAGCTTTCCTACGAGCAGTACTTC,CAWSVSELSYEQYF
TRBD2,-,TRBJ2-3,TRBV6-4,TGTGCCAGCAGTGAGGAGGGACTAGCGGGGGCGGATACGCAGTATTTT,CASSEEGLAGADTQYF
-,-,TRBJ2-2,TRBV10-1,TGCGCCAGCAGTGAGTTGGGGGGAGCCACCGGGGAGCTGTTTTTT,CASSELGGATGELFF
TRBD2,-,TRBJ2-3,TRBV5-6,TGTGCCAGCAGCTTGGGGGCGGGGGGCCCAGATACGCAGTATTTT,CASSLGAGGPDTQYF
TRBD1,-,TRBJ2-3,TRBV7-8,TGTGCCAGCAGCTTAGAATGGGTCAGGACAGGCCCTGGCACAGATACGCAGTATTTT,CASSLEWVRTGPGTDTQYF
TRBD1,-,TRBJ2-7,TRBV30,TGTGCCTGGAGTACCGGGACAGGCGGGGAGCAGTACTTC,CAWSTGTGGEQYF
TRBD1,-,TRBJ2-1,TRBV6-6,TGTGCCAGCAGCACCGCGGACAGGGGAAATTACAATGAGCAGTTCTTC,CASSTADRGNYNEQFF
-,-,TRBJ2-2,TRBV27,TGTGCCAGCAGGACCTGGGGACAGAACACCGGGGAGCTGTTTTTT,CASRTWGQNTGELFF
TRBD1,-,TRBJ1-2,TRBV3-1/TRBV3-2,TGTGCCAGCAGCCTTGCAGGGGGCGAGGACTATGGCTACACCTTC,CASSLAGGEDYGYTF
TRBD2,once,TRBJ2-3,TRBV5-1,TGCGCCAGCAGCCCCCGGACTAGAGGCCTCACAGATACGCAGTATTTT,CASSPRTRGLTDTQYF
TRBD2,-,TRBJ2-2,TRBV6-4,TGTGCCAGCAGTGAGCAGGGAGGGGCGAACACCGGGGAGCTGTTTTTT,CASSEQGGANTGELFF
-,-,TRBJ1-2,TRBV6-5,TGTGCCAGCAGGCTCCTGGAACAGGGCTATCGCTACACCTTC,CASRLLEQGYRYTF
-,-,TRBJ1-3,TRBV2,TGTGCCAGCAGTGACAGGTTTCGTGGTGGAAACACCATATATTTT,CASSDRFRGGNTIYF
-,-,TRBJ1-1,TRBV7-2,TGTGCCAGCAGCTCACTTCACACTGAAGCTTTCTTT,CASSSLHTEAFF
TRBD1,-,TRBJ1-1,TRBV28,TGTGCCAGCAGCCTGGGACAGGGGAACACTGAAGCTTTCTTT,CASSLGQGNTEAFF
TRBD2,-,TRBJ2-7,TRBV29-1,TGCAGCGTTGAAGCGGGGGGAGACAGTACCTACGAGCAGTACTTC,CSVEAGGDSTYEQYF
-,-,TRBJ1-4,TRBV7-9,TGTGCCAGCAGTTCGACAGCTCCCTTTAATGAAAAACTGTTTTTT,CASSSTAPFNEKLFF
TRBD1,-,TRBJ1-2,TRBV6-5,TGTGCCAGCAGTTACTTTCCGGGACAGACCGTCTATGGCTACACCTTC,CASSYFPGQTVYGYTF
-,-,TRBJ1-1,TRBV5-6,TGTGCCAGCAGCTTGGCACAGTCCAACACTGAAGCTTTCTTT,CASSLAQSNTEAFF
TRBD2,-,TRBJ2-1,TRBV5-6,TGTGCCAGCAGCTTGGATGGGACTAGGGGCTGGAATGAGCAGTTCTTC,CASSLDGTRGWNEQFF
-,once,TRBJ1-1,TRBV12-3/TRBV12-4,TGTGCCAGCAGTTTGCGGGGGCGGGCGGAAGCTTTCTTT,CASSLRGRAEAFF
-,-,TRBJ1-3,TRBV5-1,TGCGCCAGCAGCACCGGACAGCTGAGCTCTGGAAACACCATATATTTT,CASSTGQLSSGNTIYF
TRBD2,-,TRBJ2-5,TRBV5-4,TGTGCCAGCACCTCGGGGGGTGACAGACCCAAGACCCAGTACTTC,CASTSGGDRPKTQYF